Listed below are T cell receptor beta chains from one sample, sequenced in a study of blood T cell repertoires in COVID-19. Measured with immunoSEQ multiplex PCR; TCRdb has only the in-frame clones, and not every one. The table has fewer than 200,000 clones, about four fifths seen once; the top ten hold 6.5% to 8.5%. Sequenced material: peripheral blood. These TCRs come from a woman in her seventies with COVID-19, enrolled during active disease. The CDR3 runs from the conserved cysteine through the conserved F or W. The order of the fields is V gene, clone size, J gene, D gene, CDR3 DNA, CDR3 protein. The D gene is left open where the match is weak. For some rows the clone size is stated as once, few or many, or as a class when expanded; others skip it.

TRBV30	-	TRBJ1-3	-	TGTGCCTGGAGTGTCGACAGCTCTGGAAACACCATATATTTT	CAWSVDSSGNTIYF
TRBV5-4	-	TRBJ2-2	TRBD2	TGTGCCAGCAGCTCCGGGACTAGCGGGAGTTACACCGGGGAGCTGTTTTTT	CASSSGTSGSYTGELFF
TRBV5-8	-	TRBJ1-4	TRBD1	TGTGCCAGCAGCTTGGCCCGAGGGACAGGGGATGAAAAACTGTTTTTT	CASSLARGTGDEKLFF
TRBV21-1	-	TRBJ2-2	-	TGTGCCAGCAGCCCTGGGACAGGGGTTACCGGGGAGCTGTTTTTT	CASSPGTGVTGELFF
TRBV2	-	TRBJ1-1	TRBD1	TGTGCCAGCACTCAACAGGGGGGAGTCACTGAAGCTTTCTTT	CASTQQGGVTEAFF
TRBV5-1	-	TRBJ2-1	TRBD2	TGCGCCAGCAGCTTAGGTGGGACTAGCGGGACTGTTGAGCAGTTCTTC	CASSLGGTSGTVEQFF
TRBV10-3	few	TRBJ1-2	TRBD1	TGTGCCATCAGCGACAGGGGGAACGGCTACACCTTC	CAISDRGNGYTF
TRBV21-1	-	TRBJ2-7	-	TGTGCCAGCAGCAAAGATTGGAGACTAGCGGGAGAGGGTTGGAACGAGCAGTACTTC	CASSKDWRLAGEGWNEQYF
TRBV18	-	TRBJ1-6	TRBD1	TGTGCCAGCTCGTTCGACAGGGGTTCACCCCTCCACTTT	CASSFDRGSPLHF
TRBV7-2	-	TRBJ1-2	-	TGTGCCAGCAGCTTAGAGGGGGATAGTGGCTACACCTTC	CASSLEGDSGYTF
TRBV24-1	-	TRBJ2-2	TRBD1	TGTGCCACCGGGGGGGAGACAGGGGGCACCGGGGAGCTGTTTTTT	CATGGETGGTGELFF
TRBV18	-	TRBJ2-7	-	TGTGCCAGCTCACCTCAGAGGATCTTTTACGAGCAGTACTTC	CASSPQRIFYEQYF
TRBV5-1	-	TRBJ2-5	TRBD1	TGCGCCAGCAGCTTGGCGTCCGGGACAGGGGGCGGGGAGACCCAGTACTTC	CASSLASGTGGGETQYF
TRBV11-2	-	TRBJ2-7	-	TGTGCCAGCAGCTTAGGACAACGTTCCTACGAGCAGTACTTC	CASSLGQRSYEQYF
TRBV7-2	-	TRBJ2-3	-	TGTGCCAGCAGCTTAATGAGGTCCACAGATACGCAGTATTTT	CASSLMRSTDTQYF
TRBV5-8	-	TRBJ2-1	TRBD2	TGTGCCAGCAGCTTGGTGGGAGGGCCCGGCAATGAGCAGTTCTTC	CASSLVGGPGNEQFF
TRBV2	-	TRBJ1-6	-	TGTGCCAGCAGTGGACGGGGATTTTCACCCCTCCACTTT	CASSGRGFSPLHF
TRBV6-1	-	TRBJ2-5	-	TGTGCCAGCAGTGAAGGACTTATCCTTCAAGAGACCCAGTACTTC	CASSEGLILQETQYF
TRBV27	few	TRBJ1-3	-	TGTGCCAGCAGAAAGGAGGGGTCTGGAAACACCATATATTTT	CASRKEGSGNTIYF
TRBV7-3	-	TRBJ2-7	-	TGTGCCAGCAGCCCTAGGCCAGGAGGGGACGAGCAGTACTTC	CASSPRPGGDEQYF
TRBV6-5	-	TRBJ1-6	-	TGTGCCAGCACGGAAAGGGGTAATTCACCCCTCCACTTT	CASTERGNSPLHF
TRBV4-3	-	TRBJ1-6	TRBD1	TGCGCCAGCAGCCAAGGGACTACAGGGGGCCAGTCACCCCTCCACTTT	CASSQGTTGGQSPLHF
TRBV6-2/TRBV6-3	few	TRBJ1-5	-	TGTGCCAGCAGTTACTCGCAGGGAAATCAGCCCCAGCATTTT	CASSYSQGNQPQHF
TRBV19	-	TRBJ2-1	TRBD1	TGTGCCAGTAGTATTGGACAGGGCCTCCAGTTCTTC	CASSIGQGLQFF
TRBV5-1	once	TRBJ2-1	-	TGCGCCAGCAGCTTCCGGGGGACCAATGAGCAGTTCTTC	CASSFRGTNEQFF
TRBV19	-	TRBJ1-1	TRBD1	TGTGCCAGTAGTATAACAGGGGCGAACACTGAAGCTTTCTTT	CASSITGANTEAFF
TRBV28	-	TRBJ1-1	TRBD1	TGTGCCAGCAGTTTGCAGGGGGTCACTGAAGCTTTCTTT	CASSLQGVTEAFF
TRBV28	once	TRBJ1-1	-	TGTGCCAGCAGTCTAGAGCTTAGGGGGAGAGAAGCTTTCTTT	CASSLELRGREAFF
TRBV7-9	-	TRBJ2-7	-	TGTGCCAGCAGCTCCCCGGGTCCTATCTACGAGCAGTACTTC	CASSSPGPIYEQYF
TRBV5-6	-	TRBJ2-7	TRBD2	TGTGCCAGCAGCCTCCTAGGGCTTAGCGGGAGTCTCTACGAGCAGTACTTC	CASSLLGLSGSLYEQYF
TRBV5-6	-	TRBJ2-7	-	TGTGCCAGCAGCTCCACAGGATTCTACGAGCAGTACTTC	CASSSTGFYEQYF
TRBV19	-	TRBJ2-1	TRBD2	TGTGCCAGCACCTCGGGAGGGCCCTACAATGAGCAGTTCTTC	CASTSGGPYNEQFF
TRBV30	-	TRBJ2-3	TRBD2	TGTGCCTGGAGTACTGGGACTAGCGGGAGAGCAGATACGCAGTATTTT	CAWSTGTSGRADTQYF
TRBV11-2	-	TRBJ2-2	-	TGTGCCAGCAGTCCTAGGTTGAACACCGGGGAGCTGTTTTTT	CASSPRLNTGELFF
TRBV4-2	-	TRBJ2-1	TRBD2	TGTGCCAGCAGCCAAGTAGCAGCGGGAGGATACAATGAGCAGTTCTTC	CASSQVAAGGYNEQFF
TRBV7-2	-	TRBJ1-2	TRBD1	TGTGCCAGCAGCTCCCGGAGGACAGGGGGAAATGGCTACACCTTC	CASSSRRTGGNGYTF
TRBV6-6	-	TRBJ2-5	-	TGTGCCAGCATTTTAGAGGCTGGGGAGACCCAGTACTTC	CASILEAGETQYF
TRBV5-5	-	TRBJ2-2	-	TGTGCCAGCAGCTTGATAGTGAACACCGGGGAGCTGTTTTTT	CASSLIVNTGELFF
TRBV27	many	TRBJ2-3	TRBD1	TGTGCCAGCTTTGGACAGGGTACCGCAACCTATACGCAGTATTTT	CASFGQGTATYTQYF
TRBV3-1/TRBV3-2	-	TRBJ2-7	-	TGTGCCAGCAGCCAAGAACTAGCATCGGGTCGGGAGCAGTACTTC	CASSQELASGREQYF
TRBV18	-	TRBJ2-6	TRBD1	TGTGCCAGCTCACCTTCACAGGGGGCTGGGGCCAACGTCCTGACTTTC	CASSPSQGAGANVLTF
TRBV12-3/TRBV12-4	-	TRBJ1-2	-	TGTGCCAGCAGTTTTCAGGGGTATGGCTACACCTTC	CASSFQGYGYTF
TRBV4-1	-	TRBJ1-2	TRBD1	TGCGCCAGCAGCCAAGTGATGGGGACAGGGAACTATGGCTACACCTTC	CASSQVMGTGNYGYTF
TRBV24-1	-	TRBJ2-2	TRBD1	TGTGCCACCAGTGACCCGGACAGGGGGGACGGGGAGCTGTTTTTT	CATSDPDRGDGELFF
TRBV28	-	TRBJ2-1	-	TGTGCCAGCACCATGAGAGACAATGAGCAGTTCTTC	CASTMRDNEQFF
TRBV28	-	TRBJ2-7	-	TGTGCCATAACCTCCAGGGGCTCCTACGAGCAGTACTTC	CAITSRGSYEQYF
TRBV29-1	-	TRBJ1-2	TRBD1	TGCAGCGTTCAGGGGGTACAGGGCTATGGCTACACCTTC	CSVQGVQGYGYTF
TRBV5-6	-	TRBJ2-1	TRBD2	TGTGCCAGCAGCTTGGCCGTTAGCGGGAGTTTCTACAATGAGCAGTTCTTC	CASSLAVSGSFYNEQFF
TRBV11-2	-	TRBJ2-1	-	TGTGCCAGCAGCTTAGCCGGACAGACCTACAATGAGCAGTTCTTC	CASSLAGQTYNEQFF